Below are 2 T cell receptor beta chains sequenced from a single sample in a study of T cells in women clearing cervical HPV infection. Produced via immunoSEQ multiplex PCR; TCRdb's table is partial and in-frame only. The sample table includes 20,000 to 25,000 clones. Input material: blood buffy coat. These receptors were collected from a woman aged 18-69 years with a cervical HPV16 infection that either progressed to CIN3+ or cleared (not recorded which).

Its frequency marks this clone as medium-sized. The observed sequence ends 3 residues before the CDR3 terminus, with the missing tail filled in from the germline J gene. The chain uses TRBV29-1 and TRBJ1-2; 7 positions agree with TRBD1. Trimming cost V 6 bases and J 5 bases; bases outside gene matches: 9. This CDR3 is 13 amino acids long. Germline V gene lookup returns CDR1 SQVTM and CDR2 ANQGSEA. The CDR3 loop reads CSVRTGTEYGYTF. CDR3 DNA (partial): TGCAGCGTAAGGACCGGGACAGAGTATGGC.

Concerning this clone: The read finishes 3 residues shy of the CDR3 end, and the germline J gene is used to complete it. This chain joins TRBV28 and TRBJ2-5; TRBD2 agrees at 11 bases. This CDR3 spans 14 amino acids. Germline-derived CDR1 and CDR2 are MDHEN and SYDVKM. V was clipped by 1 base and J by 5 bases; unmatched bases: 0. The sequenced CDR3 bases are TGTGCCAGCAGTTTATTAGCGGGAGGGGAGACC. It yields the protein CASSLLAGGET. The whole CDR3 sequence is CASSLLAGGETQYF.